This TCR beta chain comes out of a study of shared clonotypes between healthy human individuals. In germline, CDR1 is SNHLY, CDR2 FYNNEI. V was trimmed by 8 bases and J by 0 bases, leaving 8 bases between them. CDR3 length: 14 amino acids. Note on this clone: Its target is unknown.

Data came from immunoSEQ multiplex PCR; TCRdb stores just in-frame clones and leaves some out. The sample shows more than 850,000 clones, around three quarters of them seen only once. Study outcomes and limitations: Unshared clonotypes carried lower generation probabilities than those common to all four donors.

Healthy HIV-negative adults without recent acute infections or vaccinations served as donors. Material for sequencing was memory CD4+ T cells from PBMCs. Subset of the sample: CD45RA-negative fraction. The receptor was derived from a man aged 18 to 29 in good health. Some clones in this sample may be carry-over from other donors' samples. The rearrangement links TRBV2 to TRBJ2-6; D ambiguous. As DNA, the CDR3 is TGTGCCAGCCTTGGCCGCTCTGGGGCCAACGTCCTGACTTTC. Translated: CASLGRSGANVLTF.